This TCR beta chain came from a study of T cells after yellow fever vaccination. Findings and limits, study-wide: Re-detected after boosting: most primary clones, almost 98% of CD4 and 88% of CD8.

Germline lookup yields CDR1 MNHEY and CDR2 SVGAGI. The CDR3 runs 15 residues. V trimming: 0 bases; J trimming: 5 bases; junction bases outside the gene matches: 4. This clonotype has a handful of counts. Its matching antigen is unknown. The TCR cDNA carried a universal primer site and UMIs from 5'RACE template switching. In TCRdb, the 5' RACE reads were re-called with MiXCR into one record per CDR3 protein. The profile shows nearly 300,000 distinct CDR3 sequences, around 9.3% of them singletons. J is TRBJ2-1 and V is TRBV6-5; 7 bases are a match to TRBD1. The receptor was derived from a man aged 18 to 29 who received the YFV17D yellow fever vaccine. The sequences come from CD4+ T cells sorted from PBMCs, collected 5 days after the yellow fever booster vaccination. The CDR3 sequence is CASSYSVGTDNEQFF. CDR3 bases: TGTGCCAGCAGTTACTCTGTCGGGACAGACAATGAGCAGTTCTTC.